This T cell receptor (beta chain) stems from a study of regulatory T cells in long-lasting Graves disease. In the study overall: The antithyroid drugs taken by newly diagnosed Graves' patients had been used for under 3 months.

This clonotype was observed at least ten times. HTBI primers from iRepertoire and Arm-PCR of CDR3 regions yielded the TCR beta libraries. One entry per CDR3 protein results from TCRdb running MiXCR on the multiplex PCR reads. The sample has some 220,000 distinct CDR3 sequences, approximately 18% seen once. Germline CDR1 reads LNHDA; CDR2 reads SQIVND (reference sequence). The CDR3 spans 15 residues. The J segment lost 6 bases and the V segment lost 5 bases, leaving 9 bases of the junction unmatched. Time point reported: newly diagnosed GD, antithyroid drugs for less than 3 months. From PBMCs, RNA was extracted and then used to make the TCR library. The sample was also linked to a second study, of T cells in Graves' hyperthyroidism and ophthalmopathy.

The receptor comes from a woman younger than 45 with Graves disease. The sequencing here drew on peripheral blood mononuclear cells (PBMCs), taken at new diagnosis, from a patient treated with antithyroid drugs. The V call is TRBV19, the J call TRBJ2-1, with 8 nucleotides matching TRBD2. CDR3 bases: TGTGCCAGTAGTTCAGCGGGGGCCCCTACCAATGAGCAGTTCTTC. This codes for CASSSAGAPTNEQFF.